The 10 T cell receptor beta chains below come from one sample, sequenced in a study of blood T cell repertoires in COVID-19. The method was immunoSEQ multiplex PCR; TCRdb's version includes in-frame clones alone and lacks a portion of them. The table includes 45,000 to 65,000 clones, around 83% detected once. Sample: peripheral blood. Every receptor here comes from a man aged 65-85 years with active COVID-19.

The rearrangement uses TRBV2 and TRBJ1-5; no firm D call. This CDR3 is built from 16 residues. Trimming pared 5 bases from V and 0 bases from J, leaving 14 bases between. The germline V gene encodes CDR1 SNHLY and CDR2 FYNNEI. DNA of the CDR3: TGTGCCAGCAGTAGGAGTCCAGTTAATAGCAATCAGCCCCAGCATTTT. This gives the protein CASSRSPVNSNQPQHF.

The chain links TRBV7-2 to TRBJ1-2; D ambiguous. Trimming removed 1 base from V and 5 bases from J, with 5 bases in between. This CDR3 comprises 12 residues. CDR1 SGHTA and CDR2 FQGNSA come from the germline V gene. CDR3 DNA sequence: TGTGCCAGCAGCTTAGGCGGGTATGGCTACACCTTC. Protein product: CASSLGGYGYTF.

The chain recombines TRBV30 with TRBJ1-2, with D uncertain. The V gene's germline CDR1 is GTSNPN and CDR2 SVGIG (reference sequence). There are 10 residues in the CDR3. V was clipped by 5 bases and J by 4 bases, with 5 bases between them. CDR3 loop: CAWGSYGYTF. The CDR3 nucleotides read TGTGCCTGGGGTAGCTATGGCTACACCTTC.

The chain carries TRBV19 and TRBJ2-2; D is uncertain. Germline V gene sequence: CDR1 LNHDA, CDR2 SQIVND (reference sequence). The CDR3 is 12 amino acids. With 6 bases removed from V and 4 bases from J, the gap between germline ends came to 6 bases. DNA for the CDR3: TGTGCCAGTAGCAGTCTCACCGGGGAGCTGTTTTTT. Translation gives CASSSLTGELFF.

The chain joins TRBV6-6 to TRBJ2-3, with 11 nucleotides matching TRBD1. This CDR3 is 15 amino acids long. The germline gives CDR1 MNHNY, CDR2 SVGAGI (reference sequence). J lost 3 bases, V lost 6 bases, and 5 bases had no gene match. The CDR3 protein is CASRGTGGFTDTQYF. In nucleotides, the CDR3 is TGTGCCAGCAGGGGGACAGGGGGTTTTACAGATACGCAGTATTTT.

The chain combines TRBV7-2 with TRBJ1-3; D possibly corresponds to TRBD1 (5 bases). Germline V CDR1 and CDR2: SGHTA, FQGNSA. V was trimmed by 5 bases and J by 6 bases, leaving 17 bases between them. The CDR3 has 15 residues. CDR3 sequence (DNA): TGTGCCAGCAGCCCTACCCTCACAGGATTAAACACCATATATTTT. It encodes CASSPTLTGLNTIYF.

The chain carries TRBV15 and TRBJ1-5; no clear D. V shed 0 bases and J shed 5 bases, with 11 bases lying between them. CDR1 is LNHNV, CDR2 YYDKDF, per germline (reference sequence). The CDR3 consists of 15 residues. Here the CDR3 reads CATSREIWGDQPQHF. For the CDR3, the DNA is TGTGCCACCAGCAGAGAAATCTGGGGAGATCAGCCCCAGCATTTT.

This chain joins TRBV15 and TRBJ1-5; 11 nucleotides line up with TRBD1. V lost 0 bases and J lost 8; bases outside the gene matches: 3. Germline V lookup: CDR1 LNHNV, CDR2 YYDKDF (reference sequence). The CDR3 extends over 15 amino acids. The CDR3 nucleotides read TGTGCCACCAGCAGAGATAGGGGACAGGGGGAGCCCCAGCATTTT. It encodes CATSRDRGQGEPQHF.

The CDR3 region is CASSSLSSYGYTF. DNA for the CDR3: TGTGCCAGCAGCTCCCTTAGTTCTTATGGCTACACCTTC. The chain uses TRBV5-5 and TRBJ1-2; no reliable D call. The CDR3 spans 13 residues. V gave up 3 bases and J gave up 5 bases, with 11 bases separating them. Germline CDR1 is SGHKS and CDR2 is YYEKEE (reference sequence).

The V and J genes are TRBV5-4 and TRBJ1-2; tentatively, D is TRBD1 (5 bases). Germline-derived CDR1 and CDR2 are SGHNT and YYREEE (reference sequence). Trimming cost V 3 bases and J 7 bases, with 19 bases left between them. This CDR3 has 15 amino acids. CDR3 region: CASSYFLGGRGGYTF. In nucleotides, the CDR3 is TGTGCCAGCAGCTATTTTCTGGGCGGAAGGGGTGGCTACACCTTC.